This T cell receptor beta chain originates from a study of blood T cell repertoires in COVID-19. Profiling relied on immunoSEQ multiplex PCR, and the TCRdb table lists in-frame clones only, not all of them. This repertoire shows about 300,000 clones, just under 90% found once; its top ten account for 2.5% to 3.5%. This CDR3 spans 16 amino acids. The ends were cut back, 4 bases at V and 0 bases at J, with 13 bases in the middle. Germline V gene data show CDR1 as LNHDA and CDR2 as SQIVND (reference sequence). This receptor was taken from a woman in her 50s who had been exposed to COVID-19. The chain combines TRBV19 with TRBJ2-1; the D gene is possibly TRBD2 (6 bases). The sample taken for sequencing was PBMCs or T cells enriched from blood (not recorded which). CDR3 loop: CASSTYSGYSYNEQFF. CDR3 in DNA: TGTGCCAGTAGTACCTATAGCGGTTACTCCTACAATGAGCAGTTCTTC.